This TCR beta chain was observed in a study of cytomegalovirus exposure and HLA in healthy donors. Study-wide background: Early released data comprised tens of millions of unique TCRs from HLA-typed donors.

In the PCR, 60 Vbeta and 13 Jbeta primers were used. Original methodology: Around 11 million of 70 million to 80 million unique TCR beta chains were shared, per a later count. Produced via immunoSEQ multiplex PCR; TCRdb's table is partial and in-frame only. The DNA was the basis for D and trimming; V, J and clone size are from that table. This sample has about 120,000 clones, with approximately 15% found just once. Sampled while nominally healthy, donors likely had unrecorded immune exposures. V was clipped by 5 bases and J by 7 bases; unmatched bases: 8. Germline lookup yields CDR1 MNHNS and CDR2 SASEGT. CDR3 length equals 15 residues.

V usage is TRBV6-1 and J usage is TRBJ2-2; the match to TRBD2 covers 9 bases. The TCR comes from a woman aged 18-30 years in good health and CMV-seronegative. Sequencing used PBMCs. The CDR3: CASSLTSGLGGELFF. The DNA for the CDR3 is TGTGCCAGCAGTCTCACTAGCGGGTTGGGCGGGGAGCTGTTTTTT.